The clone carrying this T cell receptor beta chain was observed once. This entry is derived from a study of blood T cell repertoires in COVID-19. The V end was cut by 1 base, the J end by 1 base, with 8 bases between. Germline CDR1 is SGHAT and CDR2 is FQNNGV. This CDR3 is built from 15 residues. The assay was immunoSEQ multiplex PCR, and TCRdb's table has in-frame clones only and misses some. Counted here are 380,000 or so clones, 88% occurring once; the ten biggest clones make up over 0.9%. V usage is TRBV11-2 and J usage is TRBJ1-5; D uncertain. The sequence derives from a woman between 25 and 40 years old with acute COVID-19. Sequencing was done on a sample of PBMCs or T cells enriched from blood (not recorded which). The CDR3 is CASSLGSQSNQPQHF. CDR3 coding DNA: TGTGCCAGCAGCTTAGGTTCTCAGAGCAATCAGCCCCAGCATTTT.